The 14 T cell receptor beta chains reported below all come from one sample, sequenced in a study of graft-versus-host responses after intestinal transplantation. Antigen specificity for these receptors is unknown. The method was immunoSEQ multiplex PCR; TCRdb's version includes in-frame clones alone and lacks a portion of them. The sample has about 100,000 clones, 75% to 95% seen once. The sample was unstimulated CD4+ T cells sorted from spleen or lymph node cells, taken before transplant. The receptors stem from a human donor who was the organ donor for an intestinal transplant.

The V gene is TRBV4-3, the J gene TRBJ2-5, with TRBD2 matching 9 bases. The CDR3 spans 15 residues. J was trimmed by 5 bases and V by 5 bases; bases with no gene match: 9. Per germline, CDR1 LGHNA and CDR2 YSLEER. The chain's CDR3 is CASSYQTSGRETQYF. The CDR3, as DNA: TGCGCCAGCAGCTATCAGACTAGCGGAAGGGAGACCCAGTACTTC.

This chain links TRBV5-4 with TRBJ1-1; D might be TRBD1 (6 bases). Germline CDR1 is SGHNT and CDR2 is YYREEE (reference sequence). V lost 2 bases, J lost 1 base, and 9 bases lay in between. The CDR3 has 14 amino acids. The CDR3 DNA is TGTGCCAGCAGCTTCGGCAGGGGGAACACTGAAGCTTTCTTT. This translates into CASSFGRGNTEAFF.

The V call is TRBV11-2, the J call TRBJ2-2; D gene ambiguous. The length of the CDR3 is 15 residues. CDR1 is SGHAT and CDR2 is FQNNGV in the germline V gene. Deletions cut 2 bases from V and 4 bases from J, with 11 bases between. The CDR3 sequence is CASSLRRLGTGELFF. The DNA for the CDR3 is TGTGCCAGCAGCTTACGCAGGCTGGGCACCGGGGAGCTGTTTTTT.

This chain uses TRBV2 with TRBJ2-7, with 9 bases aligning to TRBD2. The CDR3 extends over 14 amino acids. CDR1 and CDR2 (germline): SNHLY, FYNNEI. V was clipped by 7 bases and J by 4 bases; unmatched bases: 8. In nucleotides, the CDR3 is TGTGCCAGCAAGCGGCTAGCGGGGCCTTACGAGCAGTACTTC. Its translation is CASKRLAGPYEQYF.

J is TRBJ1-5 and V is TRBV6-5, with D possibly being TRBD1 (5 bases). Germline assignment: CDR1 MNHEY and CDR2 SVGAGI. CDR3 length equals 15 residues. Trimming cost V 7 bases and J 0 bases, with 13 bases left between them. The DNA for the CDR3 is TGTGCCAGCACCACGACAGCGTATAGCAATCAGCCCCAGCATTTT. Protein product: CASTTTAYSNQPQHF.

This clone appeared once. Here the CDR3 reads CASSFRLAGAGDTQYF. DNA of the CDR3: TGCGCCAGCAGTTTCAGACTAGCGGGGGCCGGGGATACGCAGTATTTT. The gene calls are TRBV5-1 and TRBJ2-3; 12 bases match TRBD2. From germline, CDR1 is SGHRS and CDR2 YFSETQ. CDR3 length: 16 amino acids. Trimming took 5 bases from V and 6 from J; bases not matched to a gene: 10.

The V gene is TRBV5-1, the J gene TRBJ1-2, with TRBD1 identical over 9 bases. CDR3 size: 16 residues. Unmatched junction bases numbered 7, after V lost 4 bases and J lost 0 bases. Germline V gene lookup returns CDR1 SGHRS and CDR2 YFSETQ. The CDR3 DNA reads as TGCGCCAGCAGCCCGGGGACAGGGAAAGCTAACTATGGCTACACCTTC. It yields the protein CASSPGTGKANYGYTF.

CDR3 DNA sequence: TGTGCCAGCAGCTTAGATACAGGGACCTACGAGCAGTACTTC. Translating gives CASSLDTGTYEQYF. This chain uses TRBV11-2 with TRBJ2-7, with D possibly TRBD1 on 6 matching bases. V shed 0 bases and J shed 2 bases, with 8 bases lying between them. Per germline, CDR1 SGHAT and CDR2 FQNNGV. This CDR3 is built from 14 residues.

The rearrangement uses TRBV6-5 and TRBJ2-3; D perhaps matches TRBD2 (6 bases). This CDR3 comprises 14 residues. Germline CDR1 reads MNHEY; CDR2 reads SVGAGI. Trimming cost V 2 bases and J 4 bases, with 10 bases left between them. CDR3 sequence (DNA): TGTGCCAGCAGTTACCGGGGGTCCTCAGATACGCAGTATTTT. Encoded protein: CASSYRGSSDTQYF.

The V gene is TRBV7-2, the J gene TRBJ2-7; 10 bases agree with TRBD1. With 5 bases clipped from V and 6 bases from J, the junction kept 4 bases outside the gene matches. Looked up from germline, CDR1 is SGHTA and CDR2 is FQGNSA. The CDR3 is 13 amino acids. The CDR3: CASSLGQGTEQYF. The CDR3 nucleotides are TGTGCCAGCAGCCTGGGACAGGGGACCGAGCAGTACTTC.

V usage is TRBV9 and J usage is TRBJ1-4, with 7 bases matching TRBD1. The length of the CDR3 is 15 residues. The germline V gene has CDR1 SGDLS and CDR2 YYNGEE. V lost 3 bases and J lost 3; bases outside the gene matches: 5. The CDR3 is CASSALQGPNEKLFF. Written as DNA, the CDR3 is TGTGCCAGCAGCGCCTTACAGGGGCCTAATGAAAAACTGTTTTTT.

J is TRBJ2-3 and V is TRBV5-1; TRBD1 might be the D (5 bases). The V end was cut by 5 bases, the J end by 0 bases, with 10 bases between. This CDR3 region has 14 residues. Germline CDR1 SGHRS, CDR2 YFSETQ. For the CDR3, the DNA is TGCGCCAGCAGGACAGTACCTAGCACAGATACGCAGTATTTT. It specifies CASRTVPSTDTQYF.

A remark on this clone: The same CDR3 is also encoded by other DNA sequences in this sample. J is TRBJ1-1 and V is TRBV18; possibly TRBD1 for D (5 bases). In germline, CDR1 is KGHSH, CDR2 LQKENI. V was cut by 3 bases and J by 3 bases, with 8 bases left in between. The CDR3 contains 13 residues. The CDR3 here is CASSPQGYTEAFF. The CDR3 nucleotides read TGTGCCAGCTCACCCCAGGGTTACACTGAAGCTTTCTTT.

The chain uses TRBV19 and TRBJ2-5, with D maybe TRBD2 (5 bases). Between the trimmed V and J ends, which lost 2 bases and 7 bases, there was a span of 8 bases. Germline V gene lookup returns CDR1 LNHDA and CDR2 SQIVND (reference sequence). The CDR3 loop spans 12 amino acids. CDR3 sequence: CASSIPRGTQYF. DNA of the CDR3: TGTGCCAGTAGTATACCCCGGGGGACCCAGTACTTC.